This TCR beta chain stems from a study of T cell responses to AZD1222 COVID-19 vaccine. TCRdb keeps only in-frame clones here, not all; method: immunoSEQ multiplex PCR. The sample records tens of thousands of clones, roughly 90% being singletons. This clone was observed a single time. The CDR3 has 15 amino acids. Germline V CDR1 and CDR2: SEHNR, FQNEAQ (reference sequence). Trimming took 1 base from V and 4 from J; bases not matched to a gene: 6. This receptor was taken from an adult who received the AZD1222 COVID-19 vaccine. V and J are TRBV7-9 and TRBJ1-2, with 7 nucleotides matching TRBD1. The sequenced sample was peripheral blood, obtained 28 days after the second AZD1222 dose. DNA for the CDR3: TGTGCCAGCAGCTTAGACCCACAGGGGCTCTATGGCTACACCTTC. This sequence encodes CASSLDPQGLYGYTF.